These T cell receptor beta chains were read from a single sample in a study of shared clonotypes between healthy human individuals. Some clones are missing from TCRdb's copy, which holds only in-frame ones; the method was immunoSEQ multiplex PCR. Of some 1,600,000 clones listed, about 98% were seen once; the top ten hold less than 0.55%. The sequencing input was naive CD4+ T cells sorted from blood. Every receptor here comes from a man younger than 45 in good health. CDR3s include the opening cysteine and the closing phenylalanine or tryptophan. The D gene is left open where the match is weak. Some rows mark clone size as missing; the rest say once, few, many or name a class of expanded clone.

clone_size	j_call	d_call	v_call	cdr3_nt	cdr3_aa
.	TRBJ2-3	TRBD1	TRBV10-1	TGCGCCAGCAGTGGGGACAGAGCTTTTACGCAGTATTTT	CASSGDRAFTQYF
.	TRBJ2-1	TRBD2	TRBV10-3	TGTGCCATCAGCGGGAGGAAAGGCAATGAGCAGTTCTTC	CAISGRKGNEQFF
.	TRBJ2-1	.	TRBV10-1	TGCGCCAGCAGTGAGCTGCTATACAATGAGCAGTTCTTC	CASSELLYNEQFF
.	TRBJ2-5	.	TRBV27	TGTGCCAGCAGAACGGTCAACCAAGAGACCCAGTACTTC	CASRTVNQETQYF
.	TRBJ2-2	TRBD2	TRBV9	TGTGCCAGCAGCGTAGGGGTTACGGGAGGTCTCAACACCGGGGAGCTGTTTTTT	CASSVGVTGGLNTGELFF
.	TRBJ2-3	TRBD2	TRBV5-1	TGCGCCAGCAGCAGAACCCCGGTGGGACTAGCGGGACGCACAGATACGCAGTATTTT	CASSRTPVGLAGRTDTQYF
.	TRBJ2-2	TRBD2	TRBV9	TGTGCCAGCAGCGTAGGACTAGCGGGAGGAGGGACCGGGGAGCTGTTTTTT	CASSVGLAGGGTGELFF
once	TRBJ2-7	.	TRBV2	TGTGCCAGCAGTGACCAGCGCTTTAAATACGAGCAGTACTTC	CASSDQRFKYEQYF
.	TRBJ2-7	.	TRBV6-6	TGTGCCACCGGAAGGCGGGGGCGCGAGCAGTACTTC	CATGRRGREQYF
.	TRBJ2-7	.	TRBV14	TGTGCCAGCAGCCAACTTGGGCAGCTCTACGAGCAGTACTTC	CASSQLGQLYEQYF
.	TRBJ2-1	.	TRBV9	TGTGCCAGCAGCGTAGACCTAGGAGGAAGCTATGAGCAGTTCTTC	CASSVDLGGSYEQFF
.	TRBJ1-2	.	TRBV6-1	TGTGCCAGCAGTGAACAGGGCGAAAACTATGGCTACACCTTC	CASSEQGENYGYTF
.	TRBJ2-1	.	TRBV6-1	TGTGCCAGCAGTGACTCACTCCTCCCTTACAATGAGCAGTTCTTC	CASSDSLLPYNEQFF
.	TRBJ2-2	TRBD1	TRBV7-9	TGTGCCAGCAGCGCGCCGGGACAGGGGGCCGGGGAGCTGTTTTTT	CASSAPGQGAGELFF
.	TRBJ2-1	TRBD2	TRBV6-4	TGTGCCAGCAGTGAAGGACTAGCGAACAATGAGCAGTTCTTC	CASSEGLANNEQFF
.	TRBJ2-2	TRBD2	TRBV19	TGTGCCACCCGAGACCCTTCTAGCGGGAGGGCCGGGGAGCTGTTTTTT	CATRDPSSGRAGELFF
.	TRBJ1-2	.	TRBV25-1	TGTGCCAGCAGTGATACAGGATCAGGTGGCTACACCTTC	CASSDTGSGGYTF
.	TRBJ2-1	TRBD2	TRBV7-8	TGTGCCAGCAGCTTCCGGACTAGCGGGAAAAGCTCCTACAATGAGCAGTTCTTC	CASSFRTSGKSSYNEQFF
.	TRBJ2-1	TRBD2	TRBV7-9	TGTGCCAGCAGCTTATGGGAGTCTAGCGGGACGATGTTCTTC	CASSLWESSGTMFF
once	TRBJ2-5	.	TRBV5-4	TGTGCCAGCAAGGAGAATGGGGAGTACCAAGAGACCCAGTACTTC	CASKENGEYQETQYF
.	TRBJ2-1	TRBD2	TRBV7-2	TGTGCCAGCAGCCTGGGACTAGCGGGAGGGGATTACAATGAGCAGTTCTTC	CASSLGLAGGDYNEQFF
.	TRBJ2-3	.	TRBV2	TGTGCCAGCAGACCTGACAGTATTACGCAGTATTTT	CASRPDSITQYF
.	TRBJ2-7	TRBD1	TRBV28	TGTGCCAGCAGTTTAATTGGGGACAGGGCGCCCTACGAGCAGTACTTC	CASSLIGDRAPYEQYF
once	TRBJ2-1	TRBD2	TRBV14	TGTGCCAGCAGCCAAGAACTAGCGGGAGGGGGGAGTGAGCAGTTCTTC	CASSQELAGGGSEQFF
once	TRBJ2-5	TRBD1	TRBV10-1	TGCGCCAGCTCGGACAGGGTCCAGGAGACCCAGTACTTC	CASSDRVQETQYF
.	TRBJ2-1	.	TRBV10-2	TGCGCCAGCAGTGATTGGGGGACCTACAATGAGCAGTTCTTC	CASSDWGTYNEQFF
.	TRBJ2-2	.	TRBV7-9	TGTGCCAGCAGCAAAAACACCGGGGAGCTGTTTTTT	CASSKNTGELFF
once	TRBJ2-7	.	TRBV15	TGTGCCACCAGCGGTGCCGGGACGGCGCCCAGGGGCGAGCAGTACTTC	CATSGAGTAPRGEQYF
.	TRBJ2-5	TRBD2	TRBV29-1	TGCAGCGTGAGCGGGGGGGCCCAAGAGACCCAGTACTTC	CSVSGGAQETQYF
.	TRBJ1-2	.	TRBV25-1	TGTGCCAGCAGTGATGGGGGGGGTTTCTATGGCTACACCTTC	CASSDGGGFYGYTF
.	TRBJ2-5	.	TRBV5-4	TGTGCCAGCAGCTTGTGGGCGGTACAAGAGACCCAGTACTTC	CASSLWAVQETQYF
.	TRBJ1-4	.	TRBV5-1	TGCGCCAGCAGCCTAACCTCAGGTGTTAATGAAAAACTGTTTTTT	CASSLTSGVNEKLFF